The rows below give T cell receptor beta chains drawn from one sample of a study of blood T cell repertoires in COVID-19. Using immunoSEQ multiplex PCR, the repertoire was profiled, and TCRdb retains in-frame clones only, with some absent. Of 250,000 to 300,000 clones detected, around 87% appear once; the ten largest clones hold 2% to 2.5%. The sequenced sample consisted of peripheral blood. The source of these receptors is a woman aged 45-65 years who had recovered from COVID-19. CDR3s include the opening cysteine and the closing phenylalanine or tryptophan. The order of the fields is clone size, V gene, CDR3 length, D gene, J gene, CDR3 protein, CDR3 DNA. D genes are given only for firm matches. Only part of the rows carry a size: once, few, many, or a class if the clone is expanded.

>NA|TRBV7-3|14|TRBD2|TRBJ2-3
CASSSSGRGGTQYF
TGTGCCAGCAGCTCTAGCGGGAGAGGGGGTACGCAGTATTTT
>NA|TRBV27|15|TRBD2|TRBJ2-3
CASSRLAGGPDTQYF
TGTGCCAGCAGTCGCCTAGCGGGAGGGCCAGATACGCAGTATTTT
>NA|TRBV4-3|15|NA|TRBJ2-7
CASSQVWGVSYEQYF
TGCGCCAGCAGCCAAGTCTGGGGGGTCTCCTACGAGCAGTACTTC
>NA|TRBV3-1/TRBV3-2|14|NA|TRBJ2-7
CASSQSPGLYEQYF
TGTGCCAGCAGCCAATCCCCAGGGCTCTACGAGCAGTACTTC
>few|TRBV7-8|15|NA|TRBJ1-1
CASSLLAGANTEAFF
TGTGCCAGCAGCTTACTTGCGGGAGCGAACACTGAAGCTTTCTTT
>NA|TRBV5-1|15|NA|TRBJ2-5
CASSLTGRAQGTQYF
TGCGCCAGCAGCTTGACGGGTCGTGCCCAGGGGACCCAGTACTTC
>NA|TRBV11-2|15|TRBD1|TRBJ2-4
CASSWTGVGRNIQYF
TGTGCCAGCAGCTGGACAGGGGTCGGTCGGAACATTCAGTACTTC
>NA|TRBV15|18|TRBD1|TRBJ1-2
CATSRDRTGGEDYYGYTF
TGTGCCACCAGCAGAGATAGAACAGGGGGCGAAGATTACTATGGCTACACCTTC
>NA|TRBV19|15|NA|TRBJ1-5
CASSIDRDGNQPQHF
TGTGCCAGTAGTATAGATCGGGATGGCAATCAGCCCCAGCATTTT
>NA|TRBV6-5|15|NA|TRBJ1-5
CASRWERLGNQPQHF
TGTGCCAGCAGGTGGGAGAGGCTGGGCAATCAGCCCCAGCATTTT
>NA|TRBV3-1/TRBV3-2|15|TRBD2|TRBJ2-5
CASSQRGTRLETQYF
TGTGCCAGCAGCCAACGGGGGACTAGGCTAGAGACCCAGTACTTC
>NA|TRBV18|17|NA|TRBJ1-2
CASSPPGGGSYNYGYTF
TGTGCCAGCTCACCGCCGGGTGGGGGCAGCTATAACTATGGCTACACCTTC
>NA|TRBV5-1|16|TRBD2|TRBJ2-3
CASSLDLAAPRDTQYF
TGCGCCAGCAGCTTGGACCTAGCGGCTCCCAGAGATACGCAGTATTTT
>NA|TRBV14|14|TRBD1|TRBJ2-5
CASSLKTGWGTQYF
TGTGCCAGCAGCCTGAAGACAGGGTGGGGGACCCAGTACTTC
>NA|TRBV3-1/TRBV3-2|18|TRBD2|TRBJ2-5
CASSQGFVAGGRSETQYF
TGTGCCAGCAGCCAAGGTTTCGTAGCGGGGGGGCGGTCGGAGACCCAGTACTTC
>NA|TRBV28|17|TRBD2|TRBJ2-2
CASSFAGGGGYTGELFF
TGTGCCAGCAGTTTTGCGGGGGGGGGCGGGTACACCGGGGAGCTGTTTTTT
>NA|TRBV4-3|15|TRBD1|TRBJ1-2
CASSQVDRGGDGYTF
TGCGCCAGCAGCCAAGTTGACAGGGGCGGTGATGGCTACACCTTC
>NA|TRBV5-1|13|TRBD1|TRBJ1-2
CASSLTGGDGYTF
TGCGCCAGCAGCTTGACAGGGGGAGATGGCTACACCTTC
>NA|TRBV19|14|NA|TRBJ1-6
CASNQAGPEFRLHF
TGTGCCAGCAACCAGGCGGGCCCAGAATTTCGGCTCCACTTT
>NA|TRBV29-1|12|NA|TRBJ1-1
CSVAFGRTEAFF
TGCAGCGTTGCTTTCGGGAGGACTGAAGCTTTCTTT
>NA|TRBV6-5|15|NA|TRBJ2-5
CATIPPGRSQETQYF
TGTGCCACGATACCGCCGGGGAGGTCCCAAGAGACCCAGTACTTC
>once|TRBV18|16|NA|TRBJ2-7
CASSPPPSQPSYEQYF
TGTGCCAGCTCACCACCGCCAAGCCAACCTTCCTACGAGCAGTACTTC
>NA|TRBV10-3|12|NA|TRBJ1-2
CAISVGRDGYTF
TGTGCCATCAGTGTTGGGCGGGATGGCTACACCTTC
>NA|TRBV19|15|TRBD1|TRBJ1-2
CASSGQGPFNYGYTF
TGTGCCAGTAGTGGACAGGGGCCTTTTAACTATGGCTACACCTTC
>NA|TRBV5-4|16|TRBD2|TRBJ2-3
CASSSGLAGSTDTQYF
TGTGCCAGCAGCTCGGGACTAGCGGGGAGCACAGATACGCAGTATTTT
>NA|TRBV7-3|16|TRBD2|TRBJ2-3
CASSLHPAGGTDTQYF
TGTGCCAGCAGCTTACACCCAGCGGGGGGGACAGATACGCAGTATTTT
>NA|TRBV11-2|17|TRBD1|TRBJ1-3
CASSPTSPQGGRNTIYF
TGTGCCAGCAGCCCCACCTCGCCCCAGGGGGGTCGAAACACCATATATTTT
>NA|TRBV6-5|15|TRBD1|TRBJ1-4
CASRLTGGASEKLFF
TGTGCCAGCAGACTGACAGGGGGCGCGAGTGAAAAACTGTTTTTT
>NA|TRBV19|14|TRBD2|TRBJ2-1
CASSLAGGLVEQFF
TGTGCCAGTAGCCTAGCGGGAGGTCTAGTTGAGCAGTTCTTC
>NA|TRBV19|15|NA|TRBJ2-2
CASTTQAPAPRELFF
TGTGCCAGTACCACCCAGGCGCCCGCACCCCGGGAGCTGTTTTTT
>NA|TRBV10-1|14|NA|TRBJ1-4
CASSGGAQSEKLFF
TGCGCCAGCAGTGGTGGGGCGCAAAGTGAAAAACTGTTTTTT
>NA|TRBV30|15|TRBD1|TRBJ1-4
CAWKRQGSTNEKLFF
TGTGCCTGGAAGAGACAGGGTTCCACTAATGAAAAACTGTTTTTT
>NA|TRBV19|15|TRBD2|TRBJ2-5
CASSNSGGAAETQYF
TGTGCCAGTAGTAATAGCGGGGGGGCCGCGGAGACCCAGTACTTC
>NA|TRBV2|12|NA|TRBJ2-1
CASSLRGDEQFF
TGTGCCAGCAGCCTTCGCGGAGATGAGCAGTTCTTC
>NA|TRBV28|16|TRBD1|TRBJ1-2
CASSSSGTVTLYGYTF
TGTGCCAGCAGTTCCTCCGGGACAGTCACCCTCTATGGCTACACCTTC
>NA|TRBV19|14|TRBD1|TRBJ1-1
CASSINRGITEAFF
TGTGCCAGTAGTATAAACAGGGGAATCACTGAAGCTTTCTTT
>NA|TRBV5-1|16|TRBD1|TRBJ2-7
CASSLEAGGFYYEQYF
TGCGCCAGCAGCTTGGAGGCAGGGGGATTTTACTACGAGCAGTACTTC
>NA|TRBV7-3|13|NA|TRBJ1-2
CASSLTRAGSYTF
TGTGCCAGCAGCTTAACCAGGGCAGGGAGCTACACCTTC
>NA|TRBV9|13|TRBD2|TRBJ2-1
CASGRGPYNEQFF
TGTGCCAGCGGGAGGGGCCCATACAATGAGCAGTTCTTC
>NA|TRBV24-1|15|NA|TRBJ1-3
CATSDEVSSGNTIYF
TGTGCCACCAGTGATGAAGTCAGCTCTGGAAACACCATATATTTT
>NA|TRBV19|17|TRBD1|TRBJ1-2
CASTPHGTAISNYGYTF
TGTGCCAGTACCCCTCACGGGACAGCAATCTCTAACTATGGCTACACCTTC
>NA|TRBV15|16|TRBD2|TRBJ2-1
CATSRRIAGGRDEQFF
TGTGCCACCAGCAGAAGAATAGCGGGAGGGAGGGATGAGCAGTTCTTC
>few|TRBV25-1|14|NA|TRBJ1-1
CASSEIRGGAEAFF
TGTGCCAGCAGTGAAATTAGGGGTGGCGCTGAAGCTTTCTTT